This T cell receptor beta chain was obtained from a study of T-cell reconstitution after alpha-beta-depleted transplantation in children. Library preparation (for TCRbeta) was performed with unique molecular identifiers. TCRdb passed the PCR reads through MiXCR, listing each CDR3 protein once. Of around 420,000 distinct CDR3 sequences listed, 15% to 20% are singletons. Germline values: CDR1 SGHVS, CDR2 FQNEAQ. V lost 2 bases and J lost 0; bases outside the gene matches: 6. CDR3 length: 19 residues. This clonotype has just a few counts. Sequencing was performed on PBMCs, mostly from graft donor cells, taken 360 days after TCRalphabeta/CD19-depleted stem cell transplant. V and J are TRBV7-8 and TRBJ2-1; TRBD2 matches 14 bases. The sequence came from a boy in the first two years of life who had a stem cell transplant for Wiskott-Aldrich syndrome, so the T cells may come from the graft donor. The CDR3 DNA reads TGTGCCAGCAGCTTAAATGGACTAGCGGGAGGCAGCTCCTACAATGAGCAGTTCTTC. Residues: CASSLNGLAGGSSYNEQFF.